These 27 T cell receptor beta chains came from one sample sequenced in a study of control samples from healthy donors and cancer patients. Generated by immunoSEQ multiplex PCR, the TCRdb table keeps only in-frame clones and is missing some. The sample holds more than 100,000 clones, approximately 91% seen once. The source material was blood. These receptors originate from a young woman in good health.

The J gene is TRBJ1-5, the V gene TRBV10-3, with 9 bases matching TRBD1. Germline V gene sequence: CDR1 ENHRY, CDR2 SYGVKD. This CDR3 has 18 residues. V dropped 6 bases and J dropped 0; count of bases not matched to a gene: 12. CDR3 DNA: TGTGCCATCAGGCCAGGGACAGGGTTCCTTTATAGCAATCAGCCCCAGCATTTT. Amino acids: CAIRPGTGFLYSNQPQHF.

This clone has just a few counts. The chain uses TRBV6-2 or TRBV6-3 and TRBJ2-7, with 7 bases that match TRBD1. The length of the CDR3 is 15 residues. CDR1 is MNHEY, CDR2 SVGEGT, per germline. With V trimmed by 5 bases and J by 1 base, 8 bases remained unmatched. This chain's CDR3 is CASSDRDSLSYEQYF. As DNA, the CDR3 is TGTGCCAGCAGTGACCGGGACAGCCTTTCCTACGAGCAGTACTTC.

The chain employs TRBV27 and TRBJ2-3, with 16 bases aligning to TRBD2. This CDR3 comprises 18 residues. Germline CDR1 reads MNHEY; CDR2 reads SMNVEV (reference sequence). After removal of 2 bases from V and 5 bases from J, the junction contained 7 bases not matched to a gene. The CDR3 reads CASSLKGTSGGARDTQYF. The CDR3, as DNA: TGTGCCAGCAGTTTAAAGGGGACTAGCGGGGGGGCCAGAGATACGCAGTATTTT.

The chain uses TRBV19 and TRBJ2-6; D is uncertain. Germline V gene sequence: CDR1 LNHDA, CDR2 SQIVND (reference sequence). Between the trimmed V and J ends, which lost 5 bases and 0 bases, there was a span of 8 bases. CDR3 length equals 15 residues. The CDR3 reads CASSLQDSGANVLTF. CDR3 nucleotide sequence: TGTGCCAGTAGTTTGCAAGACTCTGGGGCCAACGTCCTGACTTTC.

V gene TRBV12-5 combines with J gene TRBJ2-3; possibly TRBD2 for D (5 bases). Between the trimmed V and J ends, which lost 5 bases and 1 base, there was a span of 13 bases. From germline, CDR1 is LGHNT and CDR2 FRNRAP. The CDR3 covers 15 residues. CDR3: CASGPNLLGTDTQYF. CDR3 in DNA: TGTGCTAGTGGTCCTAATTTACTAGGCACAGATACGCAGTATTTT.

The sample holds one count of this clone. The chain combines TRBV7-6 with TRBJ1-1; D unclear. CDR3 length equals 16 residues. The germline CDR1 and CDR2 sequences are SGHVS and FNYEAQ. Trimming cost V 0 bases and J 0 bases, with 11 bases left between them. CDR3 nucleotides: TGTGCCAGCAGCTTAGCCCCTTTCCCCATGAACACTGAAGCTTTCTTT. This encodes CASSLAPFPMNTEAFF.

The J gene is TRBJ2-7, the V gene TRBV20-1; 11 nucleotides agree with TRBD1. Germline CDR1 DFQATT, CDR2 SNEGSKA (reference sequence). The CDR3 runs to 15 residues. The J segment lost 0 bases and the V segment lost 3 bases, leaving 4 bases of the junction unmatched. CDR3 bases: TGCAGTGCTAGTCCCGGGACAGGGGGCTCCTACGAGCAGTACTTC. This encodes CSASPGTGGSYEQYF.

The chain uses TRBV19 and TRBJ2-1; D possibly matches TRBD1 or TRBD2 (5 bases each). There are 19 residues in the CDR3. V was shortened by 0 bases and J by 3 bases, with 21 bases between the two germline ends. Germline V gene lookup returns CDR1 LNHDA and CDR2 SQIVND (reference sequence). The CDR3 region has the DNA TGTGCCAGTAGTATAGATTCTGGGGCCAGGCGGAGCGGCTACAATGAGCAGTTCTTC. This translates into CASSIDSGARRSGYNEQFF.

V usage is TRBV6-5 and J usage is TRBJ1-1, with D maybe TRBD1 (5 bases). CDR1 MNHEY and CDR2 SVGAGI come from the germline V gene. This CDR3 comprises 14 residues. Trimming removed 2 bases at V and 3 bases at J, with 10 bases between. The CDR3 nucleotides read TGTGCCAGCAGTTACGACGGGGGGTACACTGAAGCTTTCTTT. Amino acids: CASSYDGGYTEAFF.

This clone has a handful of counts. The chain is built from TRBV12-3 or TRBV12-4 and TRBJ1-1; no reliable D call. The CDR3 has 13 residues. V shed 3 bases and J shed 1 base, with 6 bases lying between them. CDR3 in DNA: TGTGCCAGCAGTTTCGGAGCGAACACTGAAGCTTTCTTT. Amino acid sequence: CASSFGANTEAFF.

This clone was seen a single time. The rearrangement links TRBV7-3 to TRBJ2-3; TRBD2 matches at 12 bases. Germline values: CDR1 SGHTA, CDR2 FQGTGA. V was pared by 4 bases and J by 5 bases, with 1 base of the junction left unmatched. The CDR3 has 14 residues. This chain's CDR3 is CASSSGLAGDTQYF. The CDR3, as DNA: TGTGCCAGCAGCTCGGGACTAGCGGGAGATACGCAGTATTTT.

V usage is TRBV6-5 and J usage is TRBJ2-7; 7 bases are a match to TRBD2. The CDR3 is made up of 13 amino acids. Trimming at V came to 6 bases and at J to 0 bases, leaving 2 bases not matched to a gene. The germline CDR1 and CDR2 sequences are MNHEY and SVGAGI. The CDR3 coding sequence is TGTGCCAGCAGGACTAGCAGCTCCTACGAGCAGTACTTC. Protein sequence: CASRTSSSYEQYF.

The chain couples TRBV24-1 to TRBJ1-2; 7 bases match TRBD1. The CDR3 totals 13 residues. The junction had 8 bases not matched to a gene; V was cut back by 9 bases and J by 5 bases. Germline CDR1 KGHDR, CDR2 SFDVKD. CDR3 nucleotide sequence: TGTGCCACCGCGGACAGGACCGGGTATGGCTACACCTTC. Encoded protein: CATADRTGYGYTF.

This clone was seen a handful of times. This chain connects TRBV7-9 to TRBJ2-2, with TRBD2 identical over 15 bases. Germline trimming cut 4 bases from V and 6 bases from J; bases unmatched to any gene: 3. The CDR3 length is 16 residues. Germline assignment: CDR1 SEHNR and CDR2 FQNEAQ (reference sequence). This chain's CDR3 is CASSYRTSGRAGELFF. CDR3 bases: TGTGCCAGCAGCTACCGGACTAGCGGGAGGGCCGGGGAGCTGTTTTTT.

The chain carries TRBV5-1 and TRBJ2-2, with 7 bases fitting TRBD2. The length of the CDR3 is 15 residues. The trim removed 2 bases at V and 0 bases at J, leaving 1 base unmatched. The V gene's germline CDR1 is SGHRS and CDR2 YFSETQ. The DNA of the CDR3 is TGCGCCAGCAGCTTTGGGAGGGCGAACACCGGGGAGCTGTTTTTT. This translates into CASSFGRANTGELFF.

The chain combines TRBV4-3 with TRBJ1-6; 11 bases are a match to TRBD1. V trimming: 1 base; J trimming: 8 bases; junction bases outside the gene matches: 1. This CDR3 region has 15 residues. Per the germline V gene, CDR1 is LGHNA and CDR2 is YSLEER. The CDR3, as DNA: TGCGCCAGCAGCCAAGTGGGACAGGGGGATTCACCCCTCCACTTT. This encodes CASSQVGQGDSPLHF.

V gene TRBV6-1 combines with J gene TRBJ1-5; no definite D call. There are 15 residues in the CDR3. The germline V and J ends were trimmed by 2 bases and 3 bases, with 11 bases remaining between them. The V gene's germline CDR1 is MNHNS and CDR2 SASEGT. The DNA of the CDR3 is TGTGCCAGCAGTGAAAGCCGGGCCCCCAATCAGCCCCAGCATTTT. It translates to CASSESRAPNQPQHF.

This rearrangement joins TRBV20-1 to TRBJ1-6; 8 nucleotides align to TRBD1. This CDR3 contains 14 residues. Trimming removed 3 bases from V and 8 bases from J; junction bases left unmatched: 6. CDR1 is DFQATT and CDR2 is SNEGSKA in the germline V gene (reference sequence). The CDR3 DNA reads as TGCAGTGCTAGTGGGACAGGAACCGATTCACCCCTCCACTTT. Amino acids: CSASGTGTDSPLHF.

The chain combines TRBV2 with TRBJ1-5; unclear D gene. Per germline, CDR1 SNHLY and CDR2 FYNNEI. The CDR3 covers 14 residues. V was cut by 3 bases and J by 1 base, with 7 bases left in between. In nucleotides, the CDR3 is TGTGCCAGCAGTGATATCTACAGCAATCAGCCCCAGCATTTT. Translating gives CASSDIYSNQPQHF.

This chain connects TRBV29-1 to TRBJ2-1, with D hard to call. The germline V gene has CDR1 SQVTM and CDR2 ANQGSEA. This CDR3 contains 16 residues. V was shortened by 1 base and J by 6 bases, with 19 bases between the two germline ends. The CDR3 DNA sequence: TGCAGCGTTGAAGTTCGGAAATGGGGATGGGGCAATGAGCAGTTCTTC. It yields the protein CSVEVRKWGWGNEQFF.

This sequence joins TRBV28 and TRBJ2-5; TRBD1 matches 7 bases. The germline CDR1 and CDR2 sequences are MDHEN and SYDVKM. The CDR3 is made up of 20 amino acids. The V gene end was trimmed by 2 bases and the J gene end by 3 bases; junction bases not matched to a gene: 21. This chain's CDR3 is CASSLILPSRTGVGEETQYF. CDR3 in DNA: TGTGCCAGCAGTTTAATCCTCCCGTCGAGAACAGGGGTTGGAGAAGAGACCCAGTACTTC.

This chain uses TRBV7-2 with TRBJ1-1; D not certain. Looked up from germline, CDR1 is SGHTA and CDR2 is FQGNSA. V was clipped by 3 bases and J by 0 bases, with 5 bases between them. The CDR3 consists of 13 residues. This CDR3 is CASSFPMNTEAFF. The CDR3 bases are TGTGCCAGCAGCTTCCCTATGAACACTGAAGCTTTCTTT.

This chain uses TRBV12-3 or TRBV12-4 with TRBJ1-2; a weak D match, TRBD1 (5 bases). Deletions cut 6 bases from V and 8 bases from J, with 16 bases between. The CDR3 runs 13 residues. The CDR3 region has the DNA TGTGCCAGCAGCTCCCACGGGGGTGAGGGCTACACCTTC. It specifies CASSSHGGEGYTF.

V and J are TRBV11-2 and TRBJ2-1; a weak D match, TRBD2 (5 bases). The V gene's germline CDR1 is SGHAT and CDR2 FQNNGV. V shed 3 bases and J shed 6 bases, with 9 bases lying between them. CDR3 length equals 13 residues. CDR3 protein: CASSFTAGNEQFF. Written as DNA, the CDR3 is TGTGCCAGCAGCTTCACGGCGGGCAATGAGCAGTTCTTC.

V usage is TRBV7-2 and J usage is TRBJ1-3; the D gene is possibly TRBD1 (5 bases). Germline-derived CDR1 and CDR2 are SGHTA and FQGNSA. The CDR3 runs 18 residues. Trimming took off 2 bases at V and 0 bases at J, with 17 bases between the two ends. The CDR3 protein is CASSLFGEQENSGNTIYF. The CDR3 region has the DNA TGTGCCAGCAGCTTATTCGGGGAACAGGAGAACTCTGGAAACACCATATATTTT.

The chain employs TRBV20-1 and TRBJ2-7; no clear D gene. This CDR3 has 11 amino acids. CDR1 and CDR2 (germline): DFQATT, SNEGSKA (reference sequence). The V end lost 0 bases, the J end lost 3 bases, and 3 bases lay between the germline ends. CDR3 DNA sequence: TGCAGTGCTAGAGATCTCTACGAGCAGTACTTC. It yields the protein CSARDLYEQYF.

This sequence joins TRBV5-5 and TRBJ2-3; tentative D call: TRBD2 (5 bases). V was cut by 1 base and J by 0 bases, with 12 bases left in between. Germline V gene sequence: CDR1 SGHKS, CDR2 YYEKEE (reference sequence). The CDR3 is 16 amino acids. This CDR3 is CASSLPHSGSTDTQYF. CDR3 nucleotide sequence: TGTGCCAGCAGCTTGCCGCATTCGGGAAGCACAGATACGCAGTATTTT.